This entry describes one T cell receptor (beta chain). In this sample, this clonotype turned up a few times. Its antigen remains undetermined. Base-call qualities are not available, and no considerably larger clone is one nucleotide away. The germline V gene gives CDR1 as MDHEN and CDR2 as SYDVKM. The CDR3 runs 16 amino acids, cysteine and phenylalanine included. Just CDR3 DNA is preserved here, 48 bases in frame from base 1. V is trimmed back by 9 bases and J by 3 bases, and the junction contains 13 bases that no gene match accounts for. The roughly 39 donors, aged about 6 to 95 years, were systemically healthy Caucasian individuals from Russia. Each donor gave around 9.8 milliliters of peripheral blood, collected into EDTA-treated Vacutainer tubes. Ficoll-Paque density-gradient centrifugation was used to isolate PBMCs, with at least 6.5 million per sample. Trizol reagent was used to extract total RNA from PBMCs, with at least 5.5 micrograms per sample. For every donor, an aliquot of PBMCs went through flow cytometry to measure the percentages of naive CD45RAhigh/CD27high T cells.

These data belong to a study of blood T cells in healthy people across ages (dated by TCRdb to between 2015 and 2017). A note on the overall study: In model experiments, roughly one uniquely barcoded TCR beta cDNA molecule per two T cells was captured by template switching. The study measured age-related changes in TCR beta repertoire diversity using deep sequencing normalized with unique cDNA molecular identifiers. Four age groups were formed from the donors: young (average around 15 years), middle-aged (around 41), aged (around 68) and long-lived (82). To avoid experimental bias, donors of different ages were spread randomly across the sequencing lanes. For two donors (one aged 18 to 29 and one aged 80 or older), the study analyzed two additional independent replicas of 1 million unique cDNA reads from the same blood draw. Points the paper makes about the study in general: Because profiling used bulk unsorted PBMCs, naive and antigen-experienced compartments could not be compared conclusively. Estimates of total diversity from one million sequenced T cells were regarded as lower bounds and underestimates. Observed TCR beta diversity per million T cells fell roughly linearly with age, and a significant reduction was already apparent by age roughly 40. A strong correlation was found between observed TCR beta diversity and the percentage of naive T cells measured by flow cytometry. The long-lived group showed more naive CD4+ T cells, fewer expanded clones and increased TCR diversity than the aged group, suggesting age selection. Because the CMV infection status of the donors was unknown, age-related changes in expanded clonotypes may potentially have been confounded.

Preparation of the library involved 5' RACE. Sequenced using an Illumina HiSeq 2500. A second roughly 7 to 11 cycle PCR used a sample-barcoded 5' primer and a J-beta primer mix. A unique molecular identifier was introduced onto each TCR beta cDNA molecule by a template-switch 5' adaptor carrying 12 random nucleotides. Each sample yielded at least 2.5 million CDR3-containing paired-end reads. The Mint cDNA synthesis kit, primed by a TRBC-specific oligonucleotide, was used to synthesize first-strand cDNA from all RNA. All cDNA was treated with uracil-DNA glycosylase and then went through a first 18-cycle PCR with the universal primers M1SS and BC2_uni_R. In the original analysis: For normalization, 1 million high-quality reads were randomly selected from each sample, with every read carrying a distinct molecular identifier. Reads with shared molecular identifiers were discarded instead of being binned into consensus sequences. MiTCR, set to a Q25 quality threshold and the strictest error-elimination algorithm, was used for CDR3 identification, clonotype clustering and error correction. A nonparametric unseen species model with Euler transformation was used to estimate lower-bound total TCR beta diversity. The public sequencing data were trimmed at Q25 with fastp and processed into clonotypes with MiXCR by TCRdb, which kept only in-frame beta chains. For every CDR3 protein sequence, its rows merge into one entry that carries the most common genes and DNA. TCRdb's processing, not the authors' own work, is the source of the V and J calls. For this sample there are approximately 800,000 distinct CDR3 sequences; more than 50% appear just once. Roughly 26% of the sample is held by the ten biggest clonotypes.

The V gene is TRBV28 and the J gene is TRBJ2-7; 11 nucleotides in the junction match TRBD1. The sample taken for sequencing was blood. The clonotype originates from a man aged 35 to 55 in good health. For the CDR3, the sequence is CASTPLDRGLVYEQYF. In nucleotide form, the sequence is TGTGCCAGTACGCCACTGGACAGGGGGCTCGTCTACGAGCAGTACTTC.